These T cell receptor beta chains were read from a single sample in a study of blood T cell repertoires in COVID-19. Assay used: immunoSEQ multiplex PCR; TCRdb lists only in-frame clones, some missing. Of 410,000 or so clones in the sample, roughly 89% were seen once. Sample: peripheral blood. Receptors originate from a woman in her twenties or thirties with active or convalescent COVID-19. Each CDR3 is given with its conserved first and last residue. The D gene is left open where the match is weak. Where a row states a size, it is once, few, many or the class of an expanded clone; other rows omit it.

V,D,J,size,DNA,CDR3
TRBV6-2/TRBV6-3,NA,TRBJ1-5,few,TGTGCCAGCAGCATACGTGGCGGAGGCAATCAGCCCCAGCATTTT,CASSIRGGGNQPQHF
TRBV10-3,NA,TRBJ1-5,NA,TGTGCCATCAGTGAGTCTTTGAGGGGCAATCAGCCCCAGCATTTT,CAISESLRGNQPQHF
TRBV5-8,TRBD1,TRBJ1-2,NA,TGTGCCAGCAGCTTGCAGGGGGCAAGCGGCTACACCTTC,CASSLQGASGYTF
TRBV29-1,TRBD1,TRBJ1-1,NA,TGCAGCGTATGTCGGGACAGGGGGACTGAAGCTTTCTTT,CSVCRDRGTEAFF
TRBV15,NA,TRBJ1-1,few,TGTGCCACCAGCAGAGATCGGGGGGTCACTGAAGCTTTCTTT,CATSRDRGVTEAFF
TRBV5-1,TRBD1,TRBJ1-4,NA,TGCGCCAGCAGCTTATGGACAGGGGTCGCTAATGAAAAACTGTTTTTT,CASSLWTGVANEKLFF
TRBV27,NA,TRBJ2-3,NA,TGTGCCAGCAGTTTCGACATCAGCACAGATACGCAGTATTTT,CASSFDISTDTQYF
TRBV11-3,NA,TRBJ2-3,NA,TGTGCCAGCAGCTCAGGCATGGATACGCAGTATTTT,CASSSGMDTQYF
TRBV3-1/TRBV3-2,NA,TRBJ1-1,few,TGTGCCAGCAGCCAAGGGACAGCCACTGAAGCTTTCTTT,CASSQGTATEAFF
TRBV5-1,NA,TRBJ1-3,NA,TGCGCCAGCAGCTTGGGGGCCGCGGGAAACACCATATATTTT,CASSLGAAGNTIYF
TRBV21-1,NA,TRBJ2-1,NA,TGTGCCAGCAGCAAGAGCGGCTACCGGAGAGACAATGAGCAGTTCTTC,CASSKSGYRRDNEQFF
TRBV6-5,NA,TRBJ1-5,few,TGTGCCATCCAGGGGTACAGTTATCAGCCCCAGCATTTT,CAIQGYSYQPQHF
TRBV29-1,TRBD2,TRBJ2-3,NA,TGCAGCGTTAGACTAGCGGAAACGGTAAATACGCAGTATTTT,CSVRLAETVNTQYF
TRBV4-1,NA,TRBJ2-3,NA,TGCGCCAGCAGCCAACTGGGGCTAGAGAATACGCAGTATTTT,CASSQLGLENTQYF
TRBV7-9,NA,TRBJ1-2,NA,TGTGCCAGCAGCATGACAGATAACTATGGCTACACCTTC,CASSMTDNYGYTF
TRBV7-9,TRBD1,TRBJ1-1,NA,TGTGCCAGCAGCTTAGGACAGGGCAACACTGAAGCTTTCTTT,CASSLGQGNTEAFF
TRBV20-1,NA,TRBJ1-1,NA,TGCAGTGTATTACAATCAGGAGAAGCTTTCTTT,CSVLQSGEAFF
TRBV6-5,TRBD2,TRBJ2-4,NA,TGTGCCAGCAGTTATTCGGGACTAGCCCAAAACATTCAGTACTTC,CASSYSGLAQNIQYF
TRBV1,NA,TRBJ1-5,NA,TGCACCAGCAGCGGCCGGGACAGGGACAATCAGCCCCAGCATTTT,CTSSGRDRDNQPQHF
TRBV5-1,TRBD1,TRBJ2-7,NA,TGCGCCAGCAGCCTGGACAGGGGAGGCGAGCAGTACTTC,CASSLDRGGEQYF
TRBV19,TRBD1,TRBJ1-5,NA,TGTGCCAGTAGTAGGGACAGATCAAATCAGCCCCAGCATTTT,CASSRDRSNQPQHF